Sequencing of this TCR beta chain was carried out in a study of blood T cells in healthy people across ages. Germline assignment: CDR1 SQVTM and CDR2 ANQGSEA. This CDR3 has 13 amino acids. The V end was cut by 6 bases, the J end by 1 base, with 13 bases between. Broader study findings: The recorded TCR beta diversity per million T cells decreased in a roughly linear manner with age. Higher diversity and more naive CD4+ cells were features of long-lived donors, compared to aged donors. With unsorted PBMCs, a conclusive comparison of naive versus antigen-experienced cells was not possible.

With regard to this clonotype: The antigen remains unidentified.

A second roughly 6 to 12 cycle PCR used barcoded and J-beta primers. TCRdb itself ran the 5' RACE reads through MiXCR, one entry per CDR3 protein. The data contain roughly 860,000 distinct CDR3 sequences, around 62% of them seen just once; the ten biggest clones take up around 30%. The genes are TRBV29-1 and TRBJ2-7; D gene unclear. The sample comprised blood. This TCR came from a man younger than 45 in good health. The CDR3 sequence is CSVLDYSSYEQYF. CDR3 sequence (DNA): TGCAGCGTCTTAGATTATAGTTCCTACGAGCAGTACTTC.